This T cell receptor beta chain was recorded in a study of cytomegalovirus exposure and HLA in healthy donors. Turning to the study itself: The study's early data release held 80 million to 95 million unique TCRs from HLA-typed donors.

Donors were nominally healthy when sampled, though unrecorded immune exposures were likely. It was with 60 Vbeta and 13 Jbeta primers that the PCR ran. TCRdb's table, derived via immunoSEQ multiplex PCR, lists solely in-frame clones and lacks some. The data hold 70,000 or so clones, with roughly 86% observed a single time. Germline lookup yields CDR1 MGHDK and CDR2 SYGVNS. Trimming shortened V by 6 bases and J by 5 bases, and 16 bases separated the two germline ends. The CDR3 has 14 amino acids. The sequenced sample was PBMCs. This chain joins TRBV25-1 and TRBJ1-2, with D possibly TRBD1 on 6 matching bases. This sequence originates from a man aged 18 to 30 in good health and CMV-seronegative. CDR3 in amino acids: CASRNGGARYGYTF. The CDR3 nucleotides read TGTGCCAGCAGAAACGGGGGGGCGCGTTATGGCTACACCTTC.